A selection of T cell receptor beta chains follows, all from one sample in a study of blood T cell repertoires in COVID-19. Assay used: immunoSEQ multiplex PCR; TCRdb lists only in-frame clones, some missing. The top ten hold 2.1% of the sample, which has approximately 260,000 clones, 90% seen once. Sequenced material: peripheral blood. The source is a woman aged 55-69 years with COVID-19, enrolled during active disease. Each CDR3 is given without its conserved first and last residue.

CDR3 protein: ASSTGFTEAF
V gene: TRBV3-1/TRBV3-2

CDR3 protein: ASRGDRAGNTIY
V gene: TRBV19

CDR3 protein: ASSVGQSWH
V gene: TRBV2

CDR3 protein: ASSDGAGELF
V gene: TRBV25-1

CDR3 protein: ASSWDRGYNSPLH
V gene: TRBV3-1/TRBV3-2

CDR3 protein: ASSQGGSSSSYNEQF
V gene: TRBV3-1/TRBV3-2

CDR3 protein: ASSQTGTGGRNEQF
V gene: TRBV5-1

CDR3 protein: ASRPTRGNPGNTIY
V gene: TRBV7-2

CDR3 protein: ASSINLESGNTIY
V gene: TRBV19

CDR3 protein: ASSFGQGRTPTGYYEQY
V gene: TRBV27

CDR3 protein: ASSQRLDSGFDT
V gene: TRBV3-1/TRBV3-2

CDR3 protein: ASSFPQGAHTEAF
V gene: TRBV7-2

CDR3 protein: ASIKTSGGPTDTQY
V gene: TRBV6-6

CDR3 protein: ASSDIDRVSYNEQF
V gene: TRBV25-1

CDR3 protein: ASSVGGQGDGYT
V gene: TRBV9

CDR3 protein: ASSFDFSRGRHGYT
V gene: TRBV5-1

CDR3 protein: ASSQSIMRGKNEQF
V gene: TRBV23-1

CDR3 protein: ASSPGGTGLNTEAF
V gene: TRBV18

CDR3 protein: ASSHGQGGEQY
V gene: TRBV12-3/TRBV12-4

CDR3 protein: ASSLRQGGFTEAF
V gene: TRBV11-1

CDR3 protein: ASSQEQGTNYGYT
V gene: TRBV4-2

CDR3 protein: ASSQDGSYYGYT
V gene: TRBV3-1/TRBV3-2

CDR3 protein: ASSVSGPSTDTQY
V gene: TRBV9

CDR3 protein: ASRDGQGVWETQY
V gene: TRBV6-5

CDR3 protein: ASRGDRGGTGELF
V gene: TRBV5-4

CDR3 protein: ASSPATSGSYEQY
V gene: TRBV7-2

CDR3 protein: ASSQPMGGQTYPPLH
V gene: TRBV4-2

CDR3 protein: ASSFGFWGREGTEAF
V gene: TRBV5-1

CDR3 protein: ASIKQGYNEQF
V gene: TRBV7-9

CDR3 protein: ASSAPGDLGNTIY
V gene: TRBV28

CDR3 protein: AISEYGGSKHNSPLH
V gene: TRBV10-3

CDR3 protein: ASSLTRSQYEKLF
V gene: TRBV7-9

CDR3 protein: ASSLVAGGAF
V gene: TRBV11-2

CDR3 protein: ASSLGSGGYNEQF
V gene: TRBV5-1

CDR3 protein: ASSFGRDNTEAF
V gene: TRBV18

CDR3 protein: ASSSWQGEEQY
V gene: TRBV12-3/TRBV12-4

CDR3 protein: ASSLERPGVGNTIY
V gene: TRBV11-2

CDR3 protein: AISESKGPGNQPQH
V gene: TRBV10-3

CDR3 protein: ASSSTGDTEAF
V gene: TRBV18

CDR3 protein: ASSTGLSKETQY
V gene: TRBV9

CDR3 protein: ASGPGLVTYGYT
V gene: TRBV12-5

CDR3 protein: ASSLRGVLNTGELF
V gene: TRBV5-1

CDR3 protein: ASSVAGGQGGEKLF
V gene: TRBV9

CDR3 protein: AKAGASTDTQY
V gene: TRBV2

CDR3 protein: ASSQQGVHSGNTIY
V gene: TRBV7-2

CDR3 protein: ASSPGGLQETQY
V gene: TRBV5-6

CDR3 protein: ASSVGLANTGELF
V gene: TRBV9